The 14 T cell receptor beta chains below all came from one sample that was sequenced in a study of T cell responses to AZD1222 COVID-19 vaccine. The assay was immunoSEQ multiplex PCR, and TCRdb's table has in-frame clones only and misses some. The sample includes tens of thousands of clones, over 75% of them seen just once. Here the sequenced sample was peripheral blood, taken on day 0 of AZD1222 vaccination. These receptors were taken from an adult in good health.

The table lists this clone with a count of one. The chain recombines TRBV5-1 with TRBJ2-7; D call uncertain. This CDR3 comprises 14 residues. Germline V CDR1 and CDR2: SGHRS, YFSETQ. V was cut by 2 bases and J by 0 bases, with 9 bases left in between. CDR3 DNA sequence: TGCGCCAGCAGCTTAGAAGGTAGCTCCTACGAGCAGTACTTC. Protein sequence: CASSLEGSSYEQYF.

The chain combines TRBV18 with TRBJ1-1; D may be TRBD1 (5 bases). The CDR3 has 16 amino acids. Germline V gene data show CDR1 as KGHSH and CDR2 as LQKENI. The ends were cut back, 4 bases at V and 5 bases at J, with 20 bases in the middle. CDR3 sequence (DNA): TGTGCCAGCTCACGCGACCGAGCGGGGCGGGGTACTGAAGCTTTCTTT. It translates to CASSRDRAGRGTEAFF.

This clone has a count of ten or more. The chain joins TRBV7-8 to TRBJ1-2; TRBD1 might be the D (6 bases). From germline, CDR1 is SGHVS and CDR2 FQNEAQ. This CDR3 spans 16 amino acids. Trimming pared 2 bases from V and 0 bases from J, leaving 13 bases between. CDR3 loop: CASSLRDKKANYGYTF. CDR3 coding DNA: TGTGCCAGCAGCTTACGGGACAAAAAAGCTAACTATGGCTACACCTTC.

The table lists this clone with a count of one. The chain joins TRBV19 to TRBJ1-6, with 8 bases aligning to TRBD1. J gave up 8 bases and V 3 bases, and 6 bases lay outside the gene matches. This CDR3 has 15 amino acids. CDR1 and CDR2 from the germline V gene are LNHDA and SQIVND (reference sequence). The CDR3 spells CASSMWTGSDSPLHF. The CDR3 DNA sequence: TGTGCCAGTAGTATGTGGACAGGGAGCGATTCACCCCTCCACTTT.

The chain uses TRBV5-4 and TRBJ1-2, with a weak D call TRBD1 (6 bases). The CDR3 is 13 residues long. Trimming cost V 3 bases and J 7 bases, with 13 bases left between them. Germline V gene data show CDR1 as SGHNT and CDR2 as YYREEE (reference sequence). The DNA for the CDR3 is TGTGCCAGCAGCTCTACAGGGACCGTTGGCTACACCTTC. As protein: CASSSTGTVGYTF.

This chain links TRBV9 with TRBJ1-6; D is possibly TRBD1 (6 bases). The CDR3 is 15 residues long. Germline-derived CDR1 and CDR2 are SGDLS and YYNGEE. V shed 3 bases and J shed 11 bases, with 18 bases lying between them. The CDR3 nucleotides read TGTGCCAGCAGCGCCGCAGACAGGCGTCGGACACCCCTCCACTTT. This translates into CASSAADRRRTPLHF.

The rearrangement uses TRBV9 and TRBJ1-6; 7 positions agree with TRBD1. This CDR3 comprises 16 residues. CDR1 and CDR2 (germline): SGDLS, YYNGEE. With V trimmed by 3 bases and J by 0 bases, 3 bases remained unmatched. The CDR3 region has the DNA TGTGCCAGCAGCGAGACAGGGAGCTCCTATAATTCACCCCTCCACTTT. Protein product: CASSETGSSYNSPLHF.

The J gene is TRBJ2-3, the V gene TRBV9, with TRBD2 matching over 16 bases. The germline V gene encodes CDR1 SGDLS and CDR2 YYNGEE. The CDR3 totals 19 residues. V gave up 4 bases and J gave up 0 bases; unmatched junction bases: 8. The CDR3 loop is CASSHSGTSGGASTDTQYF. The CDR3, as DNA: TGTGCCAGCAGCCATTCCGGGACTAGCGGGGGGGCTAGCACAGATACGCAGTATTTT.

This clone showed up just once. The V and J genes are TRBV5-1 and TRBJ2-7, with D perhaps matching TRBD2 (5 bases). CDR3 length equals 13 residues. Deletions cut 7 bases from V and 3 bases from J, with 14 bases between. Germline V gene lookup returns CDR1 SGHRS and CDR2 YFSETQ. CDR3 nucleotides: TGCGCCAGCGGGCGAGGGTCGAACTACGAGCAGTACTTC. It translates to CASGRGSNYEQYF.

The chain couples TRBV5-6 to TRBJ1-1; perhaps TRBD1 as D (5 bases). V was trimmed by 1 base and J by 5 bases, leaving 12 bases between them. From germline, CDR1 is SGHDT and CDR2 YYEEEE. The length of the CDR3 is 14 residues. The CDR3 here is CASSLMGLRTEAFF. CDR3 DNA: TGTGCCAGCAGCTTGATGGGACTTAGGACTGAAGCTTTCTTT. Drawing the rest from reference TRBV5-6 and TRBJ1-1, the complete variable domain is DAGVTQSPTHLIKTRGQQVTLRCSPKSGHDTVSWYQQALGQGPQFIFQYYEEEERQRGNFPDRFSGHQFPNYSSELNVNALLLGDSALYLCASSLMGLRTEAFFGQGTRLTVV.

The chain recombines TRBV3-1 (or the pseudogene TRBV3-2) with TRBJ1-1; D uncertain. The V end was cut by 3 bases, the J end by 1 base, with 6 bases between. Germline V CDR1 and CDR2: LGHDT, YNNKEL (reference sequence). The CDR3 is made up of 13 amino acids. CDR3 in DNA: TGTGCCAGCAGCCACCGTCCGAACACTGAAGCTTTCTTT. Protein: CASSHRPNTEAFF.

V and J are TRBV3-1 (or the pseudogene TRBV3-2) and TRBJ1-6; D call uncertain. The germline CDR1 and CDR2 sequences are LGHDT and YNNKEL (reference sequence). V was clipped by 1 base and J by 6 bases, with 1 base between them. The CDR3 totals 12 residues. The CDR3 protein is CASSQANSPLHF. In DNA form, the CDR3 reads TGTGCCAGCAGCCAAGCTAATTCACCCCTCCACTTT.

This sequence joins TRBV3-1 (or the pseudogene TRBV3-2) and TRBJ2-2; 11 bases agree with TRBD1. Germline CDR1 is LGHDT and CDR2 is YNNKEL (reference sequence). V was clipped by 4 bases and J by 5 bases; unmatched bases: 3. The CDR3 is 15 amino acids. The CDR3 reads CASSRGQGGTGELFF. Here the CDR3 DNA reads TGTGCCAGCAGCCGGGGACAGGGGGGGACCGGGGAGCTGTTTTTT.

V is TRBV5-1 and J is TRBJ1-3, with TRBD1 matching over 7 bases. The germline V gene has CDR1 SGHRS and CDR2 YFSETQ. Trimming removed 0 bases from V and 0 bases from J; junction bases left unmatched: 3. The length of the CDR3 is 16 residues. The CDR3 DNA sequence: TGCGCCAGCAGCTTGGCATCAGGGGGCTCTGGAAACACCATATATTTT. Translating gives CASSLASGGSGNTIYF.